This TCR beta chain was recovered during a study of shared clonotypes between healthy human individuals. For the study at large: Every donor yielded three CD4 naive, three CD4 memory, two CD8 naive and one CD8 memory plate.

V was cut by 9 bases and J by 3 bases, with 14 bases left in between. From germline, CDR1 is LNHDA and CDR2 SQIVND (reference sequence). The CDR3 contains 14 residues. Sorted-subset replicate PCR reactions contained approximately 190 ng DNA, corresponding to approximately 30,000 T cell genomes. Clones were read by immunoSEQ multiplex PCR, and TCRdb kept only the in-frame ones, dropping some. The data show 600,000 to 750,000 clones, approximately 77% seen once. The sample comprised memory CD4+ T cells sorted from blood. Subset specified: CD45RA-negative fraction. The sequence derives from a woman in her thirties in good health. The V call is TRBV19, the J call TRBJ2-2, with D maybe TRBD2 (6 bases). This CDR3 is CASRGYGDTGELFF. In nucleotides, the CDR3 is TGTGCCAGCCGGGGGTATGGGGACACCGGGGAGCTGTTTTTT.